What follows are 20 T cell receptor beta chains derived from one specimen sequenced in a study of T cell changes during pregnancy in multiple sclerosis. Generated by immunoSEQ multiplex PCR, the TCRdb table keeps only in-frame clones and is missing some. The sample yields 90,000 to 150,000 clones, under 95% seen once. The sequencing here drew on peripheral blood, taken before pregnancy. These receptors all stem from a female donor with multiple sclerosis, enrolled in a pregnancy study.

Only one count was recorded for this clone. This chain links TRBV7-3 with TRBJ2-5, with D possibly TRBD2 on 6 matching bases. CDR3 size: 13 residues. Trimming removed 4 bases from V and 4 bases from J, with 10 bases in between. Germline V lookup: CDR1 SGHTA, CDR2 FQGTGA. CDR3 amino acids: CASSSFGGETQYF. In DNA form, the CDR3 reads TGTGCCAGCAGCTCCTTCGGGGGAGAGACCCAGTACTTC.

The V gene is TRBV5-1, the J gene TRBJ1-1, with D unclear. This CDR3 is 16 amino acids long. Trimming took 3 bases from V and 1 from J, leaving 16 bases between them. CDR1 and CDR2 from the germline V gene are SGHRS and YFSETQ. The CDR3 loop reads CASSSNLRGWNTEAFF. Here the CDR3 DNA reads TGCGCCAGCAGCTCGAATTTGAGAGGGTGGAACACTGAAGCTTTCTTT.

The chain couples TRBV13 to TRBJ2-3; 11 bases line up with TRBD2. The CDR3 loop spans 15 amino acids. The germline gives CDR1 PRHDT, CDR2 FYEKMQ (reference sequence). J gave up 4 bases and V 0 bases, and 0 bases lay outside the gene matches. CDR3 in DNA: TGTGCCAGCAGCTTAGGACTAGCGGGAGCAGATACGCAGTATTTT. Its protein product is CASSLGLAGADTQYF.

The chain is built from TRBV28 and TRBJ2-3, with 10 positions matching TRBD2. In germline, CDR1 is MDHEN, CDR2 SYDVKM. The CDR3 is made up of 15 amino acids. V lost 9 bases, J lost 5 bases, and 11 bases stayed unmatched. As DNA, the CDR3 is TGTGCCAGTCGTGGACTAGCGGAGGCAGGAGATACGCAGTATTTT. It yields the protein CASRGLAEAGDTQYF.

The J gene is TRBJ2-3, the V gene TRBV19; D gene unclear. There are 15 residues in the CDR3. The V end was cut by 4 bases, the J end by 5 bases, with 16 bases between. Germline CDR1 and CDR2: LNHDA and SQIVND (reference sequence). The CDR3 loop is CASSNPRVLGDTQYF. CDR3 bases: TGTGCCAGTAGTAATCCCCGGGTCCTAGGAGATACGCAGTATTTT.

CDR3 sequence (DNA): TGTGCCAGCAGTGAAGTAGCAACTAATGAAAAACTGTTTTTT. Translation: CASSEVATNEKLFF. The V and J genes are TRBV6-1 and TRBJ1-4; D is uncertain. This CDR3 is 14 amino acids long. Germline lookup yields CDR1 MNHNS and CDR2 SASEGT. Trimming removed 1 base from V and 0 bases from J, with 3 bases in between.

This chain connects TRBV2 to TRBJ1-2, with D perhaps matching TRBD1 (6 bases). V was pared by 9 bases and J by 1 base, with 9 bases between. CDR3 length: 12 amino acids. CDR1 SNHLY and CDR2 FYNNEI come from the germline V gene. CDR3 sequence (DNA): TGTGCCAGGGGGGACATTAACTATGGCTACACCTTC. Translated, it gives CARGDINYGYTF.

The rearrangement joins TRBV7-9 to TRBJ1-5, with D perhaps matching TRBD1 (6 bases). The ends were cut back, 5 bases at V and 3 bases at J, with 17 bases in the middle. The CDR3 consists of 16 residues. The germline V gene encodes CDR1 SEHNR and CDR2 FQNEAQ (reference sequence). The CDR3 spells CASSPGQWGINQPQHF. DNA for the CDR3: TGTGCCAGCAGCCCCGGACAGTGGGGCATCAATCAGCCCCAGCATTTT.

J is TRBJ2-2 and V is TRBV11-2; no clear D gene. Trimming pared 3 bases from V and 4 bases from J, leaving 12 bases between. The CDR3 is made up of 15 amino acids. Germline lookup yields CDR1 SGHAT and CDR2 FQNNGV. The CDR3 loop reads CASSFLGEVTGELFF. DNA for the CDR3: TGTGCCAGCAGCTTTCTCGGAGAAGTCACCGGGGAGCTGTTTTTT. The full variable domain, completed using reference TRBV11-2 and TRBJ2-2, is EAGVAQSPRYKIIEKRQSVAFWCNPISGHATLYWYQQILGQGPKLLIQFQNNGVVDDSQLPKDRFSAERLKGVDSTLKIQPAKLEDSAVYLCASSFLGEVTGELFFGEGSRLTVL.

This clone has only a few counts. This chain joins TRBV15 and TRBJ2-1; weak D call: TRBD2 (6 bases). Trimming pared 3 bases from V and 1 base from J, leaving 16 bases between. CDR1 is LNHNV and CDR2 is YYDKDF in the germline V gene (reference sequence). The CDR3 totals 17 residues. CDR3 protein: CATSRGVADISYNEQFF. CDR3 DNA: TGTGCCACCAGCAGGGGAGTAGCGGATATATCCTACAATGAGCAGTTCTTC.

This chain joins TRBV18 and TRBJ2-7, with 8 bases matching TRBD1. This CDR3 is 15 amino acids long. The V segment lost 6 bases and the J segment 2 bases; nucleotides outside the gene matches: 9. The V gene's germline CDR1 is KGHSH and CDR2 LQKENI. The CDR3 region has the DNA TGTGCCAGCTCCGCGGACAGGGTAATCACCTACGAGCAGTACTTC. Its translation: CASSADRVITYEQYF.

The chain links TRBV19 to TRBJ1-1; D perhaps matches TRBD1 (6 bases). The CDR3 has 14 residues. CDR1 is LNHDA and CDR2 is SQIVND in the germline V gene (reference sequence). With 5 bases removed from V and 5 bases from J, the gap between germline ends came to 15 bases. The CDR3 spells CASSDKDSRTEAFF. The CDR3 bases are TGTGCCAGTAGTGACAAGGACAGTAGAACTGAAGCTTTCTTT.

This clone was observed once. This chain joins TRBV7-6 and TRBJ2-1; perhaps TRBD1 as D (6 bases). This CDR3 contains 14 residues. Trimming removed 8 bases at V and 3 bases at J, with 14 bases between. Germline V gene lookup returns CDR1 SGHVS and CDR2 FNYEAQ. The CDR3 DNA sequence: TGTGCCAGCGCACAGGGTGGCTACTACAATGAGCAGTTCTTC. Translated, it gives CASAQGGYYNEQFF.

This chain links TRBV12-2 with TRBJ2-7; the D call of TRBD1 is as the table states it, not checked on the DNA. TRBV12-2 is a known pseudogene. This CDR3 comprises 23 residues. The CDR3 nucleotides read TGTGCAAGTCGCTTAGTAGTACCTGCGACAGGGACTCTTCAGACTCATCCCTCCTACGAGCAGTACTTC. As protein: CASRLVVPATGTLQTHPSYEQYF.

The chain uses TRBV2 and TRBJ1-4; TRBD1 might be the D (5 bases). Between the trimmed V and J ends, which lost 7 bases and 2 bases, there was a span of 14 bases. The CDR3 has 15 amino acids. Germline CDR1 and CDR2: SNHLY and FYNNEI. CDR3 sequence: CASMDTPRTNEKLFF. DNA of the CDR3: TGTGCCAGCATGGACACTCCGAGGACTAATGAAAAACTGTTTTTT.

The V call is TRBV30, the J call TRBJ1-3; D ambiguous. Germline V gene data show CDR1 as GTSNPN and CDR2 as SVGIG (reference sequence). V gave up 4 bases and J gave up 4 bases, with 5 bases separating them. The length of the CDR3 is 11 residues. The CDR3 spells CAWIGGNTIYF. The CDR3 region has the DNA TGTGCCTGGATCGGGGGAAACACCATATATTTT.

The chain combines TRBV27 with TRBJ1-4; D unclear. The germline CDR1 and CDR2 sequences are MNHEY and SMNVEV (reference sequence). The CDR3 has 12 residues. With 6 bases removed from V and 4 bases from J, the gap between germline ends came to 6 bases. CDR3 sequence (DNA): TGTGCCAGCAGCGGTAGTAATGAAAAACTGTTTTTT. It codes for CASSGSNEKLFF.

The V call is TRBV18, the J call TRBJ2-5; D not resolved. V dropped 1 base and J dropped 4 bases, with 7 bases sitting between them. This CDR3 has 13 amino acids. CDR1 and CDR2 (germline): KGHSH, LQKENI. CDR3 protein: CASSPHLRETQYF. The DNA for the CDR3 is TGTGCCAGCTCACCACACTTGAGAGAGACCCAGTACTTC.

The genes are TRBV15 and TRBJ2-1; D not certain. This CDR3 spans 12 amino acids. CDR1 LNHNV and CDR2 YYDKDF come from the germline V gene (reference sequence). Trimming left V 1 base short and J 7 bases short, with 5 bases between. The CDR3 bases are TGTGCCACCAGCAGAGGCTATAATGAGCAGTTCTTC. This codes for CATSRGYNEQFF.

The rearrangement joins TRBV5-1 to TRBJ2-1; a possible D gene is TRBD1 (5 bases). Germline CDR1 SGHRS, CDR2 YFSETQ. The CDR3 extends over 15 amino acids. V was pared by 4 bases and J by 0 bases, with 11 bases between. For the CDR3, the DNA is TGCGCCAGCAGCATCGACAGAGACTCCTACAATGAGCAGTTCTTC. Translation gives CASSIDRDSYNEQFF.